Presented here are 7 T cell receptor beta chains from one specimen sequenced in a study of blood T cell repertoires in COVID-19. Libraries were prepared by immunoSEQ multiplex PCR; TCRdb keeps only in-frame clonotypes and omits some of them. The sample comprises about 160,000 clones, 82% of which are singletons, and 15% to 20% rests with the top ten. The material sequenced was PBMCs or T cells enriched from blood (not recorded which). These TCRs come from a man aged 60 to 75 who had recovered from COVID-19.

The rearrangement links TRBV28 to TRBJ2-3, with 10 bases lining up with TRBD2. Trimming cost V 4 bases and J 5 bases; bases outside gene matches: 12. The CDR3 has 17 residues. Germline CDR1 and CDR2: MDHEN and SYDVKM. CDR3 DNA: TGTGCCAGCAGTTCTCTTTGGACTAGCGGCCAGGAAGATACGCAGTATTTT. The encoded protein is CASSSLWTSGQEDTQYF.

This clone was observed once. J is TRBJ1-1 and V is TRBV5-1; possible D gene TRBD1, 6 bases. The CDR3 totals 14 residues. V shed 5 bases and J shed 8 bases, with 19 bases lying between them. Germline CDR1 and CDR2: SGHRS and YFSETQ. The CDR3 protein is CASRWDNPSQEAFF. The CDR3 region has the DNA TGCGCCAGCAGATGGGACAACCCCTCTCAGGAAGCTTTCTTT.

Comments on this clone: The junction shows a germline mismatch at one end, possibly a read error. The V and J genes are TRBV28 and TRBJ1-1; tentatively, D is TRBD1 (6 bases). Germline V gives CDR1 MDHEN, CDR2 SYDVKM. The CDR3 is 12 amino acids. The CDR3 loop reads CASSVGQPPYSF. CDR3 DNA sequence: TGTGCCAGCAGTGTTGGACAGCCACCGTACTCTTTT. Filled out from reference TRBV28 and TRBJ1-1, the complete variable domain reads DVKVTQSSRYLVKRTGEKVFLECVQDMDHENMFWYRQDPGLGLRLIYFSYDVKMKEKGDIPEGYSVSREKKERFSLILESASTNQTSMYLCASSVGQPPYSFGQGTRLTVV.

V usage is TRBV6-5 and J usage is TRBJ2-5; 7 bases line up with TRBD1. The J segment lost 5 bases and the V segment lost 6 bases, leaving 9 bases of the junction unmatched. The V gene's germline CDR1 is MNHEY and CDR2 SVGAGI. The CDR3 covers 14 residues. The DNA of the CDR3 is TGTGCCAGCAGGATGGACAGGACCGCGGAGACCCAGTACTTC. Amino acids: CASRMDRTAETQYF.

The chain uses TRBV5-5 and TRBJ1-5, with D possibly being TRBD1 (5 bases). The CDR3 spans 15 residues. V was clipped by 0 bases and J by 5 bases, with 12 bases between them. Germline CDR1 is SGHKS and CDR2 is YYEKEE (reference sequence). CDR3 DNA sequence: TGTGCCAGCAGCTTGGCCCAGGGACTATATCAGCCCCAGCATTTT. Its translation: CASSLAQGLYQPQHF.

This rearrangement joins TRBV3-1 (or the pseudogene TRBV3-2) to TRBJ2-1; 8 bases agree with TRBD1. V was pared by 0 bases and J by 3 bases, with 1 base of the junction left unmatched. In germline, CDR1 is LGHDT, CDR2 YNNKEL (reference sequence). The CDR3 consists of 15 residues. As DNA, the CDR3 is TGTGCCAGCAGCCAAGACGGGACAGGCTACAATGAGCAGTTCTTC. Amino acids: CASSQDGTGYNEQFF.

This clone turned up a few times. V usage is TRBV6-2 or TRBV6-3 and J usage is TRBJ1-6; 10 positions match TRBD1. Germline trimming cut 2 bases from V and 6 bases from J; bases unmatched to any gene: 7. Per the germline V gene, CDR1 is MNHEY and CDR2 is SVGEGT. This CDR3 is built from 17 residues. For the CDR3, the DNA is TGTGCCAGCAGTTACATCCGGGACAGGGGTTTTAATTCACCCCTCCACTTT. As protein: CASSYIRDRGFNSPLHF.